Following are 31 T cell receptor beta chains from one sample sequenced in a study of blood T cell repertoires in COVID-19. Sequencing used immunoSEQ multiplex PCR; TCRdb keeps in-frame clones, though not all of them. The table records around 200,000 clones, about 85% of them present only once. Sequenced sample: PBMCs or T cells enriched from blood (not recorded which). Every receptor here comes from a man between 35 and 55 years old who had recovered from COVID-19.

This chain links TRBV20-1 with TRBJ1-6; a weak D match, TRBD1 (5 bases). CDR1 is DFQATT and CDR2 is SNEGSKA in the germline V gene (reference sequence). The CDR3 length is 13 residues. Trimming cost V 3 bases and J 4 bases, with 7 bases left between them. This CDR3 is CSASSGYNSPLHF. DNA of the CDR3: TGCAGTGCTAGTTCAGGGTATAATTCACCCCTCCACTTT.

This clone occurred a few times. J is TRBJ1-1 and V is TRBV9; perhaps TRBD1 as D (5 bases). V was pared by 1 base and J by 2 bases, with 12 bases between. The CDR3 is 15 amino acids. Germline lookup yields CDR1 SGDLS and CDR2 YYNGEE. CDR3 in DNA: TGTGCCAGCAGCGTATCGGCAGGGTCCAACACTGAAGCTTTCTTT. Translated, it gives CASSVSAGSNTEAFF.

This clone was counted many times. The chain couples TRBV6-5 to TRBJ2-7; 8 nucleotides align to TRBD1. This CDR3 spans 13 amino acids. V gave up 8 bases and J gave up 3 bases; unmatched junction bases: 6. In germline, CDR1 is MNHEY, CDR2 SVGAGI. The DNA of the CDR3 is TGTGCCAGCCCCGGGACAGGCCTCTACGAGCAGTACTTC. Translation: CASPGTGLYEQYF.

A single count supports this clone. This chain links TRBV15 with TRBJ1-2; D is undetermined. The germline V gene has CDR1 LNHNV and CDR2 YYDKDF (reference sequence). The length of the CDR3 is 16 residues. V dropped 3 bases and J dropped 1 base, with 15 bases sitting between them. For the CDR3, the DNA is TGTGCCACCAGCAGTCTACAGACACGCTTTAACTATGGCTACACCTTC. It is translated as CATSSLQTRFNYGYTF.

DNA for the CDR3: TGTGCCAGCAGCTTCCGAACAGGGGCGGGGACTGAAGCTTTCTTT. Its protein product is CASSFRTGAGTEAFF. The rearrangement joins TRBV5-5 to TRBJ1-1, with 7 bases lining up with TRBD1. The CDR3 is 15 residues long. Germline assignment: CDR1 SGHKS and CDR2 YYEKEE (reference sequence). J lost 5 bases, V lost 2 bases, and 9 bases had no gene match.

V gene TRBV10-2 combines with J gene TRBJ1-4; 7 bases line up with TRBD1. The germline V gene has CDR1 WSHSY and CDR2 SAAADI. V was clipped by 2 bases and J by 7 bases; unmatched bases: 7. CDR3 length equals 15 residues. The CDR3 sequence is CASSERNRGSEKLFF. The CDR3 coding sequence is TGCGCCAGCAGTGAGCGAAACAGGGGATCTGAAAAACTGTTTTTT.

With respect to this clone: The same CDR3 arises from other DNA sequences in this sample as well. The CDR3 loop is CAISLAGGPYEQYF. The DNA for the CDR3 is TGTGCCATCAGTCTAGCGGGAGGGCCGTACGAGCAGTACTTC. V gene TRBV10-3 combines with J gene TRBJ2-7, with 12 bases aligning to TRBD2. This CDR3 is 14 amino acids long. The germline gives CDR1 ENHRY, CDR2 SYGVKD. Trimming took 5 bases from V and 4 from J; bases not matched to a gene: 3.

V is TRBV7-2 and J is TRBJ2-3, with a tentative D call TRBD1 (5 bases). Germline CDR1 SGHTA, CDR2 FQGNSA. Trimming stripped 1 base from V and 2 bases from J, with 10 bases between. This CDR3 has 15 amino acids. The chain's CDR3 is CASSLEGVPTDTQYF. The DNA of the CDR3 is TGTGCCAGCAGCTTAGAAGGGGTGCCCACAGATACGCAGTATTTT.

The V call is TRBV30, the J call TRBJ1-5; unclear D gene. CDR1 and CDR2 from the germline V gene are GTSNPN and SVGIG (reference sequence). V lost 0 bases to trimming and J lost 8 bases, with 8 bases between them. This CDR3 is 12 amino acids long. The CDR3, as DNA: TGTGCCTGGAGTGTACCGGGGAAGCCCCAGCATTTT. This encodes CAWSVPGKPQHF.

V gene TRBV5-6 combines with J gene TRBJ1-2; perhaps TRBD1 as D (6 bases). The ends were cut back, 6 bases at V and 6 bases at J, with 21 bases in the middle. CDR1 and CDR2 (germline): SGHDT, YYEEEE. The CDR3 runs to 15 residues. The CDR3 reads CASIRPGEGLDGYTF. The CDR3 DNA follows: TGTGCCAGCATCCGACCAGGGGAAGGTCTCGATGGCTACACCTTC.

The count of this clone is one. V and J are TRBV2 and TRBJ1-4, with D hard to call. The germline CDR1 and CDR2 sequences are SNHLY and FYNNEI. Deletions cut 3 bases from V and 8 bases from J, with 7 bases between. This CDR3 has 12 amino acids. The CDR3 sequence: CASSEGPEKLFF. CDR3 DNA: TGTGCCAGCAGTGAGGGCCCAGAAAAACTGTTTTTT.

The chain combines TRBV6-5 with TRBJ1-6; a possible D gene is TRBD1 (5 bases). V gave up 4 bases and J gave up 8 bases, with 15 bases separating them. The germline V gene has CDR1 MNHEY and CDR2 SVGAGI. The CDR3 has 15 residues. CDR3 DNA: TGTGCCAGCAGTTCCGACAGCCGTAATGATTCACCCCTCCACTTT. It yields the protein CASSSDSRNDSPLHF.

The chain uses TRBV7-2 and TRBJ2-5; 8 bases map to TRBD2. The CDR3 spans 13 residues. Trimming took 4 bases from V and 9 from J; bases not matched to a gene: 7. Germline-derived CDR1 and CDR2 are SGHTA and FQGNSA. The CDR3 DNA is TGTGCCAGCAGCTCCAAAGCGGGGGCCGCCCAGTACTTC. Amino acids: CASSSKAGAAQYF.

This chain connects TRBV9 to TRBJ1-3; D call uncertain. This CDR3 is 15 amino acids long. V gave up 3 bases and J gave up 2 bases, with 12 bases separating them. The germline CDR1 and CDR2 sequences are SGDLS and YYNGEE. The CDR3 DNA reads as TGTGCCAGCAGCGCCTCGGGTACGGCTGGAAACACCATATATTTT. It yields the protein CASSASGTAGNTIYF.

V usage is TRBV9 and J usage is TRBJ2-2; 9 nucleotides agree with TRBD1. The V gene end was trimmed by 4 bases and the J gene end by 4 bases; junction bases not matched to a gene: 11. The CDR3 is made up of 17 amino acids. Per germline, CDR1 SGDLS and CDR2 YYNGEE. CDR3 in amino acids: CASSKLQGAAGTGELFF. In DNA, the CDR3 is TGTGCCAGCAGCAAACTACAGGGGGCGGCTGGCACCGGGGAGCTGTTTTTT.

This clone was detected once. The chain uses TRBV11-2 and TRBJ2-7, with TRBD2 as a possible D gene (5 bases). Between the trimmed V and J ends, which lost 5 bases and 6 bases, there was a span of 11 bases. Germline assignment: CDR1 SGHAT and CDR2 FQNNGV. CDR3 length equals 12 residues. CDR3 nucleotides: TGTGCCAGCAGCCTGGGAGTTGGCGAGCAGTACTTC. It is translated as CASSLGVGEQYF. The full variable domain, completed using reference TRBV11-2 and TRBJ2-7, is EAGVAQSPRYKIIEKRQSVAFWCNPISGHATLYWYQQILGQGPKLLIQFQNNGVVDDSQLPKDRFSAERLKGVDSTLKIQPAKLEDSAVYLCASSLGVGEQYFGPGTRLTVT.

This rearrangement joins TRBV28 to TRBJ2-2; 11 nucleotides match TRBD2. Looked up from germline, CDR1 is MDHEN and CDR2 is SYDVKM. The CDR3 covers 17 residues. V lost 4 bases to trimming and J lost 0 bases; unmatched junction nucleotides: 4. CDR3 nucleotides: TGTGCCAGCAGTTACTTGACTAGCGGGACGAACACCGGGGAGCTGTTTTTT. It codes for CASSYLTSGTNTGELFF.

This clone showed up just once. CDR3 loop: CASRGAGEPYEQYF. CDR3 sequence (DNA): TGTGCCAGCAGGGGGGCGGGGGAACCATACGAGCAGTACTTC. This chain links TRBV28 with TRBJ2-7; a weak D match, TRBD2 (7 bases). The CDR3 runs 14 residues. Germline lookup yields CDR1 MDHEN and CDR2 SYDVKM. The V gene lost 6 bases and the J gene lost 4 bases, with 16 bases spanning the gap.

This chain joins TRBV6-2 or TRBV6-3 and TRBJ1-2, with D maybe TRBD1 (6 bases). Trimming removed 2 bases from V and 4 bases from J, with 11 bases in between. In germline, CDR1 is MNHEY, CDR2 SVGEGT. CDR3 length: 14 amino acids. CDR3 coding DNA: TGTGCCAGCAGTTACCCAACAGGGATCTATGGCTACACCTTC. Protein: CASSYPTGIYGYTF.

The chain joins TRBV11-3 to TRBJ2-7, with 14 nucleotides matching TRBD2. V was pared by 5 bases and J by 2 bases, with 11 bases of the junction left unmatched. This CDR3 comprises 18 residues. Germline V gene lookup returns CDR1 SGHNT and CDR2 YENEEA. DNA for the CDR3: TGTGCCAGCAGCCCTAACGGGACTAGCGGGAGTTCACCCTACGAGCAGTACTTC. This gives the protein CASSPNGTSGSSPYEQYF.

The V and J genes are TRBV5-6 and TRBJ2-1, with 8 bases matching TRBD1. Per germline, CDR1 SGHDT and CDR2 YYEEEE. J was trimmed by 6 bases and V by 4 bases; bases with no gene match: 9. This CDR3 contains 15 residues. The CDR3 coding sequence is TGTGCCAGCAGCCCTACGGACAGGGCCTTCAATGAGCAGTTCTTC. Translated, it gives CASSPTDRAFNEQFF.

This clone appeared a single time. This chain uses TRBV27 with TRBJ1-3; D ambiguous. Germline lookup yields CDR1 MNHEY and CDR2 SMNVEV (reference sequence). V shed 3 bases and J shed 0 bases, with 6 bases lying between them. The length of the CDR3 is 14 residues. CDR3 region: CASSLAVSGNTIYF. CDR3 nucleotide sequence: TGTGCCAGCAGTTTGGCGGTCTCTGGAAACACCATATATTTT.

This chain links TRBV19 with TRBJ2-1, with D perhaps matching TRBD2 (6 bases). Germline assignment: CDR1 LNHDA and CDR2 SQIVND (reference sequence). The CDR3 has 15 residues. V was trimmed by 7 bases and J by 0 bases, leaving 13 bases between them. CDR3: CASKDDGGSYNEQFF. CDR3 sequence (DNA): TGTGCCAGTAAAGACGACGGGGGCTCCTACAATGAGCAGTTCTTC.

A single count supports this clone. This sequence joins TRBV4-2 and TRBJ1-5; D call uncertain. The V end lost 3 bases, the J end lost 9 bases, and 12 bases lay between the germline ends. CDR3 length equals 13 residues. Germline CDR1 is LGHNA and CDR2 is YNFKEQ. CDR3 protein: CASSQEAPGPQHF. In DNA, the CDR3 is TGTGCCAGCAGCCAGGAGGCCCCAGGGCCCCAGCATTTT.

The chain combines TRBV28 with TRBJ2-1; the match to TRBD2 covers 9 bases. The trim removed 3 bases at V and 9 bases at J, leaving 6 bases unmatched. The CDR3 length is 14 residues. CDR1 and CDR2 (germline): MDHEN, SYDVKM. CDR3 bases: TGTGCCAGCAGTTTCCGGCGGGAGGGTGGTGAGCAGTTCTTC. It encodes CASSFRREGGEQFF. The full variable domain, rest sourced from reference TRBV28 and TRBJ2-1, is DVKVTQSSRYLVKRTGEKVFLECVQDMDHENMFWYRQDPGLGLRLIYFSYDVKMKEKGDIPEGYSVSREKKERFSLILESASTNQTSMYLCASSFRREGGEQFFGPGTRLTVL.

The chain recombines TRBV7-9 with TRBJ2-7, with D tentatively TRBD1 (5 bases). The ends were cut back, 2 bases at V and 3 bases at J, with 8 bases in the middle. Germline CDR1 and CDR2: SEHNR and FQNEAQ (reference sequence). The CDR3 sequence is 13 residues long. DNA for the CDR3: TGTGCCAGCAGCTTAATTCAGGGCTACGAGCAGTACTTC. It encodes CASSLIQGYEQYF.

The chain joins TRBV2 to TRBJ2-7; 16 bases map to TRBD2. V shed 10 bases, J shed 4 bases, and the junction held 10 bases outside the gene matches. There are 16 residues in the CDR3. Germline V CDR1 and CDR2: SNHLY, FYNNEI. CDR3: CATSGLAGGPGYEQYF. The CDR3 region has the DNA TGTGCCACCTCGGGACTAGCGGGGGGGCCGGGTTACGAGCAGTACTTC.

This rearrangement joins TRBV2 to TRBJ2-2; 8 bases align to TRBD1. Germline trimming cut 5 bases from V and 4 bases from J; bases unmatched to any gene: 3. CDR1 is SNHLY, CDR2 FYNNEI, per germline. This CDR3 comprises 14 residues. In DNA, the CDR3 is TGTGCCAGCAGTTCGGACAGGGCCACCGGGGAGCTGTTTTTT. This translates into CASSSDRATGELFF.

The chain uses TRBV7-9 and TRBJ1-2; 10 positions match TRBD1. Germline V CDR1 and CDR2: SEHNR, FQNEAQ (reference sequence). This CDR3 is built from 17 residues. V gave up 4 bases and J gave up 7 bases; unmatched junction bases: 15. CDR3 region: CASSYNPRDRGFVGYTF. The CDR3 DNA follows: TGTGCCAGCAGCTATAACCCCCGGGACAGGGGTTTTGTTGGCTACACCTTC.

The chain combines TRBV21-1 with TRBJ2-4; the listed D gene, TRBD1, was not tested against the DNA. TRBV21-1 is listed as a pseudogene. CDR3 length: 13 residues. CDR3: CASSKGQKNIQYF. The CDR3 DNA reads TGTGCCAGCAGCAAAGGCCAGAAAAACATTCAGTACTTC.

The chain has TRBV27 and TRBJ1-6; D is possibly TRBD1 (6 bases). CDR1 is MNHEY and CDR2 is SMNVEV in the germline V gene (reference sequence). V was shortened by 6 bases and J by 10 bases, with 13 bases between the two germline ends. The length of the CDR3 is 13 residues. This CDR3 is CASSRGGRSPLHF. The CDR3 DNA reads TGTGCCAGCAGCAGGGGTGGTAGGTCACCCCTCCACTTT.